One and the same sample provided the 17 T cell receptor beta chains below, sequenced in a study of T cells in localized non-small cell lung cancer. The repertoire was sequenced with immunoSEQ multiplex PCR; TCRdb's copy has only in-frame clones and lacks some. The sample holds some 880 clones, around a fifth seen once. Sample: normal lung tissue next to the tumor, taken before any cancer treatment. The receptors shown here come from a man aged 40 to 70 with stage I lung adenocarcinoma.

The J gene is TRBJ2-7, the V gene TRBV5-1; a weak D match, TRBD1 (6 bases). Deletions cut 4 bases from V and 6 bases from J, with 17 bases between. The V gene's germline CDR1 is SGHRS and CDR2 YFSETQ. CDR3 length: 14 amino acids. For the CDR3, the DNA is TGCGCCAGCAGCCTACGGGACATGGGCGGCGAGCAGTACTTC. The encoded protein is CASSLRDMGGEQYF.

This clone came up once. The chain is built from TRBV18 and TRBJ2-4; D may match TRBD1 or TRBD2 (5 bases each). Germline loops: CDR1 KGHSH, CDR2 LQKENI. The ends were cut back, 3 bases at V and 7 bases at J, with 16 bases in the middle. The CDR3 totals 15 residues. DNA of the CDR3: TGTGCCAGCTCACCGGGGACGGCGGGCGGGAACATTCAGTACTTC. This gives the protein CASSPGTAGGNIQYF. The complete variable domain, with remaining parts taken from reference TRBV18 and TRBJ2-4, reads NAGVMQNPRHLVRRRGQEARLRCSPMKGHSHVYWYRQLPEEGLKFMVYLQKENIIDESGMPKERFSAEFPKEGPSILRIQQVVRGDSAAYFCASSPGTAGGNIQYFGAGTRLSVL.

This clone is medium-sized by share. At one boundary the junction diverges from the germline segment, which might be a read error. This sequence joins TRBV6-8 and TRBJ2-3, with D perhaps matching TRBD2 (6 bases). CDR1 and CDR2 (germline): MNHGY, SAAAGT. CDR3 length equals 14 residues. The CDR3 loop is CASSDSGGTDTQYF. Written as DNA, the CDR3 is TGTGCCAGCAGTGACTCGGGGGGCACAGATACGCAGTATTTT.

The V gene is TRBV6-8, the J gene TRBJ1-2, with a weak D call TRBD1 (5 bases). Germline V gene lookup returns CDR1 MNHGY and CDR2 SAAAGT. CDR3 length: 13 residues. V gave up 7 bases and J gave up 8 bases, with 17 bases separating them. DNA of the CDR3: TGTGCCAGCACTTTACGGGGCTGGGGAGGCTACACCTTC. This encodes CASTLRGWGGYTF.

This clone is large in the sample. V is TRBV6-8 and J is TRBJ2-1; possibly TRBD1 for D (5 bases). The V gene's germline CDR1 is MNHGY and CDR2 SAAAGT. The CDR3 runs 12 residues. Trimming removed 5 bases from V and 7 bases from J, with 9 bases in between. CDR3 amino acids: CASSAQANEQFF. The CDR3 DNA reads TGTGCCAGCAGTGCACAGGCAAATGAGCAGTTCTTC.

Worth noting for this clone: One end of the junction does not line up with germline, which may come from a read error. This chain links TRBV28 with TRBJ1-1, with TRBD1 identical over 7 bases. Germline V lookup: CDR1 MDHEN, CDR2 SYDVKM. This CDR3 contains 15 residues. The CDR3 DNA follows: TGTGCCAGCAGTTTATTGACAGGGTGGAACGCTGAAGCTTTCTTT. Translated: CASSLLTGWNAEAFF.

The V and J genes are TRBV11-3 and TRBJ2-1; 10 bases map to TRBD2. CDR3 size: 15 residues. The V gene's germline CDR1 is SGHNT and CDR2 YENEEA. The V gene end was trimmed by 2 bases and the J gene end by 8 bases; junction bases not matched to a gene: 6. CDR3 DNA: TGTGCCAGCAGCTTAACTAGCGGGGTCTGGGATGAGCAGTTCTTC. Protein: CASSLTSGVWDEQFF.

Written as DNA, the CDR3 is TGTGCCAGCTCACCAGGGACAGGGGGCAATTCACCCCTCCACTTT. It encodes CASSPGTGGNSPLHF. The chain combines TRBV18 with TRBJ1-6; 12 bases align to TRBD1. Looked up from germline, CDR1 is KGHSH and CDR2 is LQKENI. The V segment lost 2 bases and the J segment 7 bases; nucleotides outside the gene matches: 0. The CDR3 is 15 residues long. The whole variable domain, remainder taken from reference TRBV18 and TRBJ1-6, is NAGVMQNPRHLVRRRGQEARLRCSPMKGHSHVYWYRQLPEEGLKFMVYLQKENIIDESGMPKERFSAEFPKEGPSILRIQQVVRGDSAAYFCASSPGTGGNSPLHFGNGTRLTVT.

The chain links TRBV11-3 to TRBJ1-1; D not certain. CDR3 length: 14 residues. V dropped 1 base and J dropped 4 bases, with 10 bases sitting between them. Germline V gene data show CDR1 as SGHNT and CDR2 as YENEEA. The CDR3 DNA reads TGTGCCAGCAGCTTAGGTGTTGTCGCCACTGAAGCTTTCTTT. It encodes CASSLGVVATEAFF.

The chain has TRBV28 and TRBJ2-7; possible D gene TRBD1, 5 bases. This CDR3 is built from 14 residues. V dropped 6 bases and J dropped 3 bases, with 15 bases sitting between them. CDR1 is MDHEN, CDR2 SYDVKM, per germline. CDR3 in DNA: TGTGCCAGCAGCACCAAGCAGGACATCTACGAGCAGTACGTC. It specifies CASSTKQDIYEQYV.

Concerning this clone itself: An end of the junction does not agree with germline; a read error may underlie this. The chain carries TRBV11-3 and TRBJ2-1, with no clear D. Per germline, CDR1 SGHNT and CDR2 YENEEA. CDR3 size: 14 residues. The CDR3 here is CASSPRPSSDEQFF. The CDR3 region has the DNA TGTGCTAGCAGCCCCCGCCCTTCTTCGGATGAGCAGTTCTTC.

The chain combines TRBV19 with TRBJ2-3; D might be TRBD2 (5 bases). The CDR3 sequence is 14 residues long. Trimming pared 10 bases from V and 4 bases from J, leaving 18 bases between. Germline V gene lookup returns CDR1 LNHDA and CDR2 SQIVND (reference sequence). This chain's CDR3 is CATSPTGWADTQYF. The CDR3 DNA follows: TGTGCCACCTCCCCTACGGGATGGGCAGATACGCAGTATTTT. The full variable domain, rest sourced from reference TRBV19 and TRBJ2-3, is DGGITQSPKYLFRKEGQNVTLSCEQNLNHDAMYWYRQDPGQGLRLIYYSQIVNDFQKGDIAEGYSVSREKKESFPLTVTSAQKNPTAFYLCATSPTGWADTQYFGPGTRLTVL.

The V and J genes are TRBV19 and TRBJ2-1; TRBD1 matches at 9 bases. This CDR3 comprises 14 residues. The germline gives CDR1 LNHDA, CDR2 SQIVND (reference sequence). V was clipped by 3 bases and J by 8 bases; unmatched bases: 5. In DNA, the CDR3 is TGTGCCAGTAGTATTCTACAGGGGGCAGATGAGCAGTTCTTC. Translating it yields CASSILQGADEQFF.

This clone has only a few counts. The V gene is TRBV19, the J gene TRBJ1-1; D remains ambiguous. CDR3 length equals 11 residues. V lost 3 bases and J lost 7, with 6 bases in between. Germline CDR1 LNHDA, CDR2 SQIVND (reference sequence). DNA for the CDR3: TGTGCCAGTAGTATGGCGGTTGAAGCTTTCTTT. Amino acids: CASSMAVEAFF.

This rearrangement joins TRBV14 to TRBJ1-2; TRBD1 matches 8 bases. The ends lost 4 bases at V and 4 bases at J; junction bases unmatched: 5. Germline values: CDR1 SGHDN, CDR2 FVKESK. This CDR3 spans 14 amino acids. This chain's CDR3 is CASSPGTGSYGYTF. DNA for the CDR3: TGTGCCAGCAGCCCTGGGACAGGAAGCTATGGCTACACCTTC.

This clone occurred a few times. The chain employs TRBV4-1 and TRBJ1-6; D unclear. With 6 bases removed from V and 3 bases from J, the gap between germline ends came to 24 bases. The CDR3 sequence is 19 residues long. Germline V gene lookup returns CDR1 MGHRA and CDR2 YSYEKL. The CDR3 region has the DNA TGCGCCAGCAGACTTACCGGAAATTCAGGCATAAACTATAATTCACCCCTCCACTTT. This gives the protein CASRLTGNSGINYNSPLHF.

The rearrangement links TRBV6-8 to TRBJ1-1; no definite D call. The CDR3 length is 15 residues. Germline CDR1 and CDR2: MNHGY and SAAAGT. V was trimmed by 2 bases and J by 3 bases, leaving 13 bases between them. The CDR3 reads CASSYSRRADTEAFF. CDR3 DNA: TGTGCCAGCAGTTACAGTAGGAGGGCGGACACTGAAGCTTTCTTT.